The 20 T cell receptor beta chains reported below all come from one sample, sequenced in a study of blood T cell repertoires in COVID-19. TCRdb's copy holds only in-frame clones and misses some; the assay was immunoSEQ multiplex PCR. The sample lists about 310,000 clones; roughly 87% were seen once. Sequencing was carried out using peripheral blood. Receptors originate from a man between 18 and 29 years old with active or convalescent COVID-19.

This clone has a single count. The chain employs TRBV4-2 and TRBJ1-1; possibly TRBD1 for D (6 bases). Germline CDR1 and CDR2: LGHNA and YNFKEQ. The CDR3 runs to 15 residues. Trimming removed 0 bases at V and 3 bases at J, with 11 bases between. The CDR3 protein is CASSQEWGQDTEAFF. The DNA for the CDR3 is TGTGCCAGCAGCCAAGAATGGGGGCAGGACACTGAAGCTTTCTTT.

V usage is TRBV7-9 and J usage is TRBJ2-7, with 9 positions matching TRBD1. The germline CDR1 and CDR2 sequences are SEHNR and FQNEAQ (reference sequence). The CDR3 is 15 residues long. The ends lost 8 bases at V and 5 bases at J; junction bases unmatched: 13. DNA of the CDR3: TGTGCCAGCCGAAGAACAGGACAGGGGATCGACGAGCAGTACTTC. It yields the protein CASRRTGQGIDEQYF.

The chain links TRBV24-1 to TRBJ2-7; D might be TRBD2 (5 bases). The CDR3 length is 13 residues. The ends were cut back, 4 bases at V and 3 bases at J, with 9 bases in the middle. CDR1 and CDR2 from the germline V gene are KGHDR and SFDVKD. In nucleotides, the CDR3 is TGTGCCACCAGTGACCCGGGAATCTACGAGCAGTACTTC. Its translation: CATSDPGIYEQYF.

This clone came up once. The chain is built from TRBV5-1 and TRBJ1-4, with D maybe TRBD1 (5 bases). The V gene's germline CDR1 is SGHRS and CDR2 YFSETQ. Trimming cost V 0 bases and J 11 bases, with 11 bases left between them. The CDR3 has 13 amino acids. The chain's CDR3 is CASSLEGSGKLFF. DNA of the CDR3: TGCGCCAGCAGCTTGGAGGGGTCAGGCAAACTGTTTTTT.

This rearrangement joins TRBV6-2 or TRBV6-3 to TRBJ2-7, with D tentatively TRBD1 (7 bases). Germline values: CDR1 MNHEY, CDR2 SVGEGT. The CDR3 contains 15 residues. V was shortened by 2 bases and J by 3 bases, with 14 bases between the two germline ends. The CDR3 DNA reads TGTGCCAGCAGTTACGGGCAGGGGGGCTTCTACGAGCAGTACTTC. Its protein product is CASSYGQGGFYEQYF.

The chain recombines TRBV19 with TRBJ2-1, with TRBD2 identical over 7 bases. This CDR3 contains 13 residues. Germline V gene sequence: CDR1 LNHDA, CDR2 SQIVND (reference sequence). V shed 6 bases and J 4 bases; nucleotides not matched to a gene: 3. CDR3 sequence (DNA): TGTGCCAGTAGCGCTAGCGGATACAATGAGCAGTTCTTC. Translating gives CASSASGYNEQFF.

The chain couples TRBV9 to TRBJ2-7; weak D call: TRBD1 (7 bases). There are 14 residues in the CDR3. CDR1 and CDR2 from the germline V gene are SGDLS and YYNGEE. The ends were cut back, 3 bases at V and 2 bases at J, with 12 bases in the middle. The CDR3 DNA reads TGTGCCAGCAGCGGGGGGGACAGACCCTACGAGCAGTACTTC. Encoded protein: CASSGGDRPYEQYF.

This sequence joins TRBV2 and TRBJ1-1, with D perhaps matching TRBD1 (6 bases). The V gene lost 3 bases and the J gene lost 2 bases, with 10 bases spanning the gap. CDR1 is SNHLY, CDR2 FYNNEI, per germline. The CDR3 consists of 14 residues. The CDR3 is CASSDQGLNTEAFF. CDR3 sequence (DNA): TGTGCCAGCAGTGACCAGGGGCTTAACACTGAAGCTTTCTTT.

The rearrangement joins TRBV6-1 to TRBJ2-7; 7 nucleotides line up with TRBD2. The CDR3 length is 15 residues. Germline V CDR1 and CDR2: MNHNS, SASEGT. After removal of 1 base from V and 9 bases from J, the junction contained 12 bases not matched to a gene. CDR3 protein: CASSEGVSGRNGQYF. The CDR3 coding sequence is TGTGCCAGCAGTGAAGGGGTTAGCGGGCGAAACGGGCAGTACTTC.

The gene calls are TRBV27 and TRBJ2-7; 7 nucleotides match TRBD1. Trimming removed 5 bases from V and 1 base from J; junction bases left unmatched: 26. The CDR3 runs to 21 residues. Germline assignment: CDR1 MNHEY and CDR2 SMNVEV (reference sequence). The CDR3: CASSPWLPMGPGGDVSYEQYF. The DNA of the CDR3 is TGTGCCAGCAGTCCCTGGCTACCGATGGGACCAGGGGGAGACGTATCCTACGAGCAGTACTTC.

This clone was seen just once. This chain uses TRBV7-6 with TRBJ2-2; TRBD1 is a possible D gene (5 bases). The V and J ends lost 7 bases and 1 base respectively, with 10 bases between them. CDR3 size: 14 residues. Germline values: CDR1 SGHVS, CDR2 FNYEAQ. The CDR3 reads CASTGWKNTGELFF. CDR3 bases: TGTGCCAGCACAGGGTGGAAGAACACCGGGGAGCTGTTTTTT.

A single count supports this clone. This chain connects TRBV10-3 to TRBJ1-2; the D gene is possibly TRBD1 (5 bases). The CDR3 contains 13 residues. Trimming took off 2 bases at V and 8 bases at J, with 12 bases between the two ends. Germline CDR1 ENHRY, CDR2 SYGVKD. This chain's CDR3 is CAISEPGGLGYTF. Here the CDR3 DNA reads TGTGCCATCAGTGAGCCCGGGGGACTCGGCTACACCTTC.

Worth noting for this clone: Other DNA sequences in this sample translate to the same CDR3. The chain couples TRBV9 to TRBJ1-1; D uncertain. V shed 0 bases and J shed 5 bases, with 8 bases lying between them. The length of the CDR3 is 13 residues. The germline gives CDR1 SGDLS, CDR2 YYNGEE. The DNA of the CDR3 is TGTGCCAGCAGCGTAGGAGGGAGAACTGAAGCTTTCTTT. Translation gives CASSVGGRTEAFF.

The rearrangement uses TRBV12-3 or TRBV12-4 and TRBJ1-2; maybe TRBD1 (6 bases). V was trimmed by 5 bases and J by 7 bases, leaving 14 bases between them. The CDR3 contains 13 residues. CDR3: CASSTQGWSGYTF. The DNA of the CDR3 is TGTGCCAGCAGTACACAGGGCTGGAGTGGCTACACCTTC.

The J gene is TRBJ2-7, the V gene TRBV29-1, with 7 bases fitting TRBD1. V lost 4 bases to trimming and J lost 3 bases; unmatched junction nucleotides: 3. The CDR3 has 12 amino acids. From germline, CDR1 is SQVTM and CDR2 ANQGSEA. The CDR3 reads CSVGRGLYEQYF. The DNA for the CDR3 is TGCAGCGTTGGTAGGGGGCTCTACGAGCAGTACTTC.

This clone occurred many times. This chain uses TRBV6-4 with TRBJ2-2; 10 bases map to TRBD2. The V gene end was trimmed by 5 bases and the J gene end by 3 bases; junction bases not matched to a gene: 3. This CDR3 region has 15 residues. Per the germline V gene, CDR1 is MRHNA and CDR2 is SNTAGT. The chain's CDR3 is CASSPSGGDTGELFF. The CDR3 DNA sequence: TGTGCCAGCAGTCCCAGCGGGGGGGACACCGGGGAGCTGTTTTTT.

The J gene is TRBJ2-7, the V gene TRBV11-2, with D hard to call. CDR3 length: 15 residues. Looked up from germline, CDR1 is SGHAT and CDR2 is FQNNGV. Trimming cost V 0 bases and J 2 bases, with 11 bases left between them. CDR3 in amino acids: CASSLERAFAYEQYF. In DNA form, the CDR3 reads TGTGCCAGCAGCTTAGAACGAGCCTTCGCCTACGAGCAGTACTTC.

This clone has more than one count but fewer than ten. The rearrangement uses TRBV5-1 and TRBJ2-1, with 9 positions matching TRBD1. CDR1 SGHRS and CDR2 YFSETQ come from the germline V gene. The CDR3 totals 17 residues. J gave up 2 bases and V 0 bases, and 6 bases lay outside the gene matches. The chain's CDR3 is CASSLAVGTGTYNEQFF. CDR3 sequence (DNA): TGCGCCAGCAGCTTGGCCGTGGGGACAGGGACCTACAATGAGCAGTTCTTC.

The chain links TRBV7-9 to TRBJ1-1; TRBD1 might be the D (5 bases). Germline V CDR1 and CDR2: SEHNR, FQNEAQ (reference sequence). Trimming pared 5 bases from V and 1 base from J, leaving 17 bases between. This CDR3 has 16 amino acids. The chain's CDR3 is CASSHFSQGPNTEAFF. The CDR3 DNA follows: TGTGCCAGCAGCCATTTCTCCCAGGGCCCGAACACTGAAGCTTTCTTT.

Here the CDR3 reads CASSLARGSSYNSPLHF. The DNA for the CDR3 is TGCGCCAGCAGCTTGGCCAGGGGGAGCTCCTATAATTCACCCCTCCACTTT. The chain has TRBV5-1 and TRBJ1-6, with 7 bases lining up with TRBD1. V gave up 0 bases and J gave up 0 bases; unmatched junction bases: 3. The V gene's germline CDR1 is SGHRS and CDR2 YFSETQ. CDR3 length equals 17 residues. The full variable domain, with the rest looked up from reference TRBV5-1 and TRBJ1-6, is KAGVTQTPRYLIKTRGQQVTLSCSPISGHRSVSWYQQTPGQGLQFLFEYFSETQRNKGNFPGRFSGRQFSNSRSEMNVSTLELGDSALYLCASSLARGSSYNSPLHFGNGTRLTVT.